This T cell receptor (beta chain) derives from a study of blood T cell repertoires in COVID-19. Germline assignment: CDR1 SEHNR and CDR2 FQNEAQ (reference sequence). Trimming took 5 bases from V and 2 from J, leaving 7 bases between them. CDR3 length: 13 residues. Some clones are missing from TCRdb's copy, which holds only in-frame ones; the method was immunoSEQ multiplex PCR. The table has 300,000 to 400,000 clones, 80% to 90% seen once. This clone was detected only once. At the DNA level, this CDR3 is encoded by other sequences in the same sample as well. The V call is TRBV7-9, the J call TRBJ1-3; no definite D call. Specimen: peripheral blood. This TCR was recovered from a man in his fifties or sixties with active or convalescent COVID-19. The CDR3 sequence: CASSLTTGNTIYF. The CDR3 coding sequence is TGTGCCAGCAGCCTGACAACTGGAAACACCATATATTTT.